Below, 10 T cell receptor beta chains from the same sample are listed, as sequenced in a study of read filtering for tumor transcriptome and immune sequencing. The library was built from about 0.4 ug RNA with molecular barcoded adaptors for alpha/delta and beta/gamma chains. MiXCR was run by TCRdb on the reads, yielding one entry per CDR3 protein. The sample lists roughly 2,600 distinct CDR3 sequences; 65% were seen once. The source material was a population of CD138-negative cells sorted from bone marrow. These receptors all stem from a donor at least 40 years old with multiple myeloma. This table probably holds off-target reads from a library built for another chain.

This chain joins TRBV7-9 and TRBJ2-3; TRBD2 agrees at 9 bases. There are 15 residues in the CDR3. V gave up 5 bases and J gave up 2 bases; unmatched junction bases: 5. Germline V CDR1 and CDR2: SEHNR, FQNEAQ (reference sequence). CDR3 nucleotides: TGTGCCAGCAGCCCGGGACTAGCACCCACAGATACGCAGTATTTT. Protein product: CASSPGLAPTDTQYF. Full variable domain (outside the CDR3, taken from reference TRBV7-9 and TRBJ2-3): DTGVSQNPRHKITKRGQNVTFRCDPISEHNRLYWYRQTLGQGPEFLTYFQNEAQLEKSRLLSDRFSAERPKGSFSTLEIQRTEQGDSAMYLCASSPGLAPTDTQYFGPGTRLTVL.

Here the CDR3 reads CSASREGWGEQFF. In DNA form, the CDR3 reads TGCAGTGCTAGCAGGGAGGGATGGGGTGAGCAGTTCTTC. This chain links TRBV20-1 with TRBJ2-1; 7 nucleotides align to TRBD2. CDR1 DFQATT and CDR2 SNEGSKA come from the germline V gene (reference sequence). The CDR3 runs 13 residues. V was clipped by 3 bases and J by 9 bases; unmatched bases: 8.

This chain joins TRBV24-1 and TRBJ2-1, with D unclear. Trimming stripped 5 bases from V and 0 bases from J, with 4 bases between. Germline V gene data show CDR1 as KGHDR and CDR2 as SFDVKD. The CDR3 has 13 residues. This CDR3 is CATSGNSYNEQFF. The CDR3 DNA reads as TGTGCCACCAGTGGAAACTCCTACAATGAGCAGTTCTTC.

This clonotype is judged medium-sized. V is TRBV20-1 and J is TRBJ1-6; D unresolved. CDR1 is DFQATT, CDR2 SNEGSKA, per germline (reference sequence). The V gene lost 3 bases and the J gene lost 7 bases, with 10 bases spanning the gap. The CDR3 extends over 13 amino acids. The CDR3 loop reads CSASEVLNSPLHF. In nucleotides, the CDR3 is TGCAGTGCTAGTGAAGTATTAAATTCACCCCTCCACTTT.

J is TRBJ1-4 and V is TRBV3-1, with D unresolved. This CDR3 contains 11 residues. Germline lookup yields CDR1 LGHDT and CDR2 YNNKEL (reference sequence). V dropped 4 bases and J dropped 14 bases, with 11 bases sitting between them. CDR3 residues: CASSRAGSLFF. The CDR3 nucleotides read TGTGCCAGCAGCCGAGCTGGAAGTCTGTTTTTT.

The chain employs TRBV20-1 and TRBJ2-1; D might be TRBD2 (5 bases). CDR1 and CDR2 from the germline V gene are DFQATT and SNEGSKA (reference sequence). Trimming took off 6 bases at V and 0 bases at J, with 15 bases between the two ends. This CDR3 contains 15 residues. CDR3 in amino acids: CSAQPASGSYNEQFF. The CDR3 bases are TGCAGTGCCCAACCTGCCAGCGGCTCCTACAATGAGCAGTTCTTC.

The chain has TRBV7-3 and TRBJ2-5; possible D gene TRBD1, 6 bases. V lost 5 bases and J lost 4, with 11 bases in between. This CDR3 comprises 13 residues. CDR1 is SGHTA and CDR2 is FQGTGA in the germline V gene. The CDR3 DNA follows: TGTGCCAGCAGCCAGGGGAGCGGAGAGACCCAGTACTTC. This gives the protein CASSQGSGETQYF.

V is TRBV20-1 and J is TRBJ1-1; 8 nucleotides match TRBD1. The germline CDR1 and CDR2 sequences are DFQATT and SNEGSKA (reference sequence). The CDR3 has 12 residues. Trimming at V came to 6 bases and at J to 7 bases, leaving 7 bases not matched to a gene. The CDR3 DNA is TGCAGTGCCTATGGACAGGGTAGTGAAGCTTTCTTT. Translated: CSAYGQGSEAFF.

The gene calls are TRBV20-1 and TRBJ2-7, with TRBD1 identical over 12 bases. Germline V gene data show CDR1 as DFQATT and CDR2 as SNEGSKA (reference sequence). CDR3 length: 14 amino acids. J lost 5 bases, V lost 2 bases, and 4 bases had no gene match. CDR3 bases: TGCAGTGCTAGACGGGACAGGGGGCGCGACGAGCAGTACTTC. This translates into CSARRDRGRDEQYF.

The chain employs TRBV9 and TRBJ1-1; TRBD1 aligns across 7 bases. Trimming at V came to 0 bases and at J to 4 bases, leaving 3 bases not matched to a gene. Germline V lookup: CDR1 SGDLS, CDR2 YYNGEE. CDR3 size: 14 residues. In nucleotides, the CDR3 is TGTGCCAGCAGCGTAGAAGGGGGCGGCACTGAAGCTTTCTTT. It specifies CASSVEGGGTEAFF.